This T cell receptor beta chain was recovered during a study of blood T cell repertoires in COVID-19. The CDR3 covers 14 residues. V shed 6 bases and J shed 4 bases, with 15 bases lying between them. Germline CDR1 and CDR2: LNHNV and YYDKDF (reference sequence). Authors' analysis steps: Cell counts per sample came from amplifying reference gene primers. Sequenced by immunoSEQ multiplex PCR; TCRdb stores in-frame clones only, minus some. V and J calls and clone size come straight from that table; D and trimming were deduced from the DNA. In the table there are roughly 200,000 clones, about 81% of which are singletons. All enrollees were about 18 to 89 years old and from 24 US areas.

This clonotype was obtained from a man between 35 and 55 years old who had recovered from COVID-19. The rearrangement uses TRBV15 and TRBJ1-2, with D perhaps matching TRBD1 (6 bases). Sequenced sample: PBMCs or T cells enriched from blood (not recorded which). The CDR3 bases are TGTGCCACCAGACAGGGTACATCCGTCTATGGCTACACCTTC. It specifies CATRQGTSVYGYTF.